What follows are 20 T cell receptor beta chains derived from one specimen sequenced in a study of T cells in Graves' hyperthyroidism and ophthalmopathy. TCR beta CDR3 region amplification was performed from RNA transcripts. Carried out on the TCR CDR3, a first-round RT-PCR used the HTBI primer set. TCRdb reanalysed the multiplex PCR reads using MiXCR and keeps one entry per CDR3 protein. The sample holds 300,000 to 450,000 distinct CDR3 sequences, around 14% seen once. What was sequenced was blood. The receptors come from a woman aged 60-75 years with Graves' hyperthyroidism.

This clonotype was detected many times. The chain has TRBV7-9 and TRBJ1-1; D ambiguous. Germline V gene sequence: CDR1 SEHNR, CDR2 FQNEAQ (reference sequence). V was trimmed by 6 bases and J by 0 bases, leaving 8 bases between them. The length of the CDR3 is 13 residues. Written as DNA, the CDR3 is TGTGCCAGCAGTGAAGCCATGAACACTGAAGCTTTCTTT. Translation gives CASSEAMNTEAFF.

Regarding this clonotype: Its ends do not fully match the called genes, so a read error is possible. The chain employs TRBV7-7 and TRBJ2-1; 8 bases align to TRBD2. The length of the CDR3 is 16 residues. In germline, CDR1 is SSHAT, CDR2 FNYEAQ (reference sequence). In DNA form, the CDR3 reads TGTGCTAGCAGCTCCGGCGGGACTAGGGGGTTCAATGAGCAGTTCTTC. Its translation: CASSSGGTRGFNEQFF.

This clonotype was seen at least ten times. The chain links TRBV11-3 to TRBJ2-5; D may be TRBD1 or TRBD2 (5 bases each). This CDR3 contains 15 residues. V was pared by 5 bases and J by 3 bases, with 16 bases between. Germline V gives CDR1 SGHNT, CDR2 YENEEA. CDR3 DNA: TGTGCCAGCAGCCAAGGGGCCGGGGTCGAAGAGACCCAGTACTTC. It specifies CASSQGAGVEETQYF.

This clonotype was observed many times. V gene TRBV20-1 combines with J gene TRBJ2-7; unclear D gene. Germline assignment: CDR1 DFQATT and CDR2 SNEGSKA (reference sequence). There are 13 residues in the CDR3. With 4 bases removed from V and 2 bases from J, the gap between germline ends came to 12 bases. CDR3 amino acids: CSATPLNTYEQYF. The CDR3 DNA reads TGCAGTGCTACCCCATTAAACACCTACGAGCAGTACTTC.

This clonotype was recorded a few times. The CDR3 region is CASSLEWTNHNEQFF. CDR3 sequence (DNA): TGCGCCAGCAGCTTGGAATGGACAAACCACAATGAGCAGTTCTTC. The V and J genes are TRBV5-1 and TRBJ2-1; weak D call: TRBD1 (5 bases). Germline CDR1 SGHRS, CDR2 YFSETQ. V lost 0 bases to trimming and J lost 5 bases, with 12 bases between them. This CDR3 has 15 amino acids.

This clonotype was detected ten times or more. This sequence joins TRBV18 and TRBJ2-7; 10 bases are shared with TRBD1. With V trimmed by 6 bases and J by 0 bases, 5 bases remained unmatched. The CDR3 is made up of 15 amino acids. Germline V gene data show CDR1 as KGHSH and CDR2 as LQKENI. The CDR3: CASSQGQGDSYEQYF. The CDR3 DNA follows: TGTGCCAGCTCGCAAGGACAGGGGGACTCCTACGAGCAGTACTTC.

Only a few counts were recorded for this clonotype. V gene TRBV9 combines with J gene TRBJ1-1; D is uncertain. This CDR3 is 15 amino acids long. Between the trimmed V and J ends, which lost 2 bases and 0 bases, there was a span of 11 bases. Germline CDR1 reads SGDLS; CDR2 reads YYNGEE. This CDR3 is CASSVEVSLNTEAFF. CDR3 nucleotide sequence: TGTGCCAGCAGCGTCGAGGTTTCGTTGAACACTGAAGCTTTCTTT.

The rearrangement uses TRBV12-5 and TRBJ2-4; D gene unclear. V dropped 1 base and J dropped 4 bases, with 5 bases sitting between them. This CDR3 is 13 amino acids long. Germline V gives CDR1 LGHNT, CDR2 FRNRAP. This CDR3 reads CASGLDEKNIQYF. The CDR3 nucleotides read TGTGCTAGTGGTTTGGACGAGAAAAACATTCAGTACTTC.

This clonotype was observed at least ten times. The chain links TRBV11-2 to TRBJ1-5, with TRBD1 matching 8 bases. CDR3 size: 13 residues. Germline-derived CDR1 and CDR2 are SGHAT and FQNNGV. J lost 7 bases, V lost 3 bases, and 2 bases had no gene match. The CDR3 loop is CASSLDREQPQHF. The CDR3 DNA sequence: TGTGCCAGCAGCTTGGACAGGGAACAGCCCCAGCATTTT.

This clonotype was observed many times. The chain employs TRBV7-9 and TRBJ2-7, with D possibly being TRBD1 or TRBD2 (5 bases each). The germline gives CDR1 SEHNR, CDR2 FQNEAQ (reference sequence). The CDR3 covers 14 residues. The germline V and J ends were trimmed by 2 bases and 2 bases, with 10 bases remaining between them. The CDR3 protein is CASSLMQGAYEQYF. In DNA form, the CDR3 reads TGTGCCAGCAGCTTAATGCAGGGAGCCTACGAGCAGTACTTC.

This clonotype turned up a few times. Here the CDR3 DNA reads TGCGCCAGCAGCCAACCCCCCCCCGTAGGGGAGCTGTTTTTT. Amino acid sequence: CASSQPPPVGELFF. The genes are TRBV4-1 and TRBJ2-2; D is undetermined. The V gene's germline CDR1 is MGHRA and CDR2 YSYEKL. V was pared by 2 bases and J by 8 bases, with 12 bases between. The CDR3 sequence is 14 residues long.

The V and J genes are TRBV30 and TRBJ2-1, with 8 bases matching TRBD2. The junction had 2 bases not matched to a gene; V was cut back by 4 bases and J by 0 bases. The germline gives CDR1 GTSNPN, CDR2 SVGIG (reference sequence). The CDR3 is 14 residues long. CDR3 bases: TGTGCCTGGACCGGGACTAGCTCCTACAATGAGCAGTTCTTC. Amino acid sequence: CAWTGTSSYNEQFF.

This clonotype has at least ten counts. The chain joins TRBV5-1 to TRBJ2-1; TRBD2 matches 9 bases. Germline V gene sequence: CDR1 SGHRS, CDR2 YFSETQ. The trim removed 3 bases at V and 9 bases at J, leaving 4 bases unmatched. The CDR3 is 13 amino acids. CDR3 protein: CASSSSTSGEQFF. DNA of the CDR3: TGCGCCAGCAGCTCATCGACTAGCGGTGAGCAGTTCTTC.

This clonotype showed up many times. The V and J genes are TRBV18 and TRBJ2-5, with TRBD1 identical over 9 bases. The germline CDR1 and CDR2 sequences are KGHSH and LQKENI. The CDR3 runs 15 residues. V dropped 0 bases and J dropped 6; count of bases not matched to a gene: 5. The CDR3 DNA reads as TGTGCCAGCTCACCACCCACAGGGGGCATGCAGACCCAGTACTTC. The encoded protein is CASSPPTGGMQTQYF.

This clonotype was found many times. The chain has TRBV10-3 and TRBJ1-1, with 9 bases that match TRBD1. Germline V CDR1 and CDR2: ENHRY, SYGVKD. V lost 1 base to trimming and J lost 4 bases; unmatched junction nucleotides: 1. The CDR3 runs 14 residues. CDR3 DNA: TGTGCCATCAGTGAGTGGGGACAGGGCACTGAAGCTTTCTTT. Translated, it gives CAISEWGQGTEAFF.

DNA of the CDR3: TGCAGCGTTCGGGTAGGTTGGACTGAAGCTTTCTTT. This sequence encodes CSVRVGWTEAFF. The gene calls are TRBV29-1 and TRBJ1-1; D gene ambiguous. Germline-derived CDR1 and CDR2 are SQVTM and ANQGSEA. The CDR3 is made up of 12 amino acids. The V end was cut by 5 bases, the J end by 5 bases, with 12 bases between. Based on the CDR3 plus reference TRBV29-1 and TRBJ1-1, the full variable domain is SAVISQKPSRDICQRGTSLTIQCQVDSQVTMMFWYRQQPGQSLTLIATANQGSEATYESGFVIDKFPISRPNLTFSTLTVSNMSPEDSSIYLCSVRVGWTEAFFGQGTRLTVV.

Many counts were recorded for this clonotype. V and J are TRBV7-9 and TRBJ2-3; 16 bases agree with TRBD2. This CDR3 is 17 amino acids long. Germline V gene lookup returns CDR1 SEHNR and CDR2 FQNEAQ (reference sequence). The V and J ends lost 5 bases and 5 bases, in that order; junction bases with no gene match: 7. The CDR3 bases are TGTGCCAGCAGCGCGGGACTAGCGGGAGGGCCAATAGATACGCAGTATTTT. It encodes CASSAGLAGGPIDTQYF.

There are a few counts of this clonotype. The chain combines TRBV5-8 with TRBJ1-2; weak D call: TRBD1 (6 bases). V was trimmed by 6 bases and J by 1 base, leaving 13 bases between them. This CDR3 is 14 amino acids long. Germline V gives CDR1 SGHTS, CDR2 YDEGEE. The CDR3 sequence is CASIPWTVNYGYTF. CDR3 DNA sequence: TGTGCCAGCATCCCCTGGACAGTTAACTATGGCTACACCTTC.

The table lists this clonotype with many counts. The chain uses TRBV7-8 and TRBJ2-3; 9 nucleotides agree with TRBD2. V lost 1 base to trimming and J lost 1 base; unmatched junction nucleotides: 3. The germline V gene has CDR1 SGHVS and CDR2 FQNEAQ. The CDR3 runs to 16 residues. The CDR3 spells CASSLGLAERTDTQYF. DNA of the CDR3: TGTGCCAGCAGCTTAGGACTAGCGGAGCGCACAGATACGCAGTATTTT.

This clonotype was counted at least ten times. The CDR3 region has the DNA TGTGCTAGTGGTTTGAATATCGGGATAGCAGTCACCGGGGAGCTGTTTTTT. This gives the protein CASGLNIGIAVTGELFF. The chain joins TRBV12-5 to TRBJ2-2; TRBD2 might be the D (5 bases). This CDR3 has 17 residues. The germline CDR1 and CDR2 sequences are LGHNT and FRNRAP. V shed 2 bases and J shed 4 bases, with 17 bases lying between them.